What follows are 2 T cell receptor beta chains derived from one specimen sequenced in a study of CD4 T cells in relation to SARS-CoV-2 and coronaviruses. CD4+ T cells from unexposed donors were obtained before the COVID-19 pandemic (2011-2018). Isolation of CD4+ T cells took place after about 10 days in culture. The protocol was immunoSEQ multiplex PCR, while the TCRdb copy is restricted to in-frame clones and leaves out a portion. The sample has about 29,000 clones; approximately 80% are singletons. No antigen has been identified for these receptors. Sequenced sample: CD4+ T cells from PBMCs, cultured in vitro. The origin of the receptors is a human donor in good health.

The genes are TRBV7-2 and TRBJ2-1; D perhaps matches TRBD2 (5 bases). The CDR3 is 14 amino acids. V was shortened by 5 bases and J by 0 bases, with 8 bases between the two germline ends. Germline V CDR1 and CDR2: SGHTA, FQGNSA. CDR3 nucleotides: TGTGCCAGCAGCGAAGGGAGCTCCTACAATGAGCAGTTCTTC. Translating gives CASSEGSSYNEQFF.

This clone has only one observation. The CDR3 bases are TGCGCCAGCCAGTCGGGACAGGGACTCTCTGGGGCCAACGTCCTGACTTTC. Its protein is CASQSGQGLSGANVLTF. This chain connects TRBV5-1 to TRBJ2-6; 9 bases are a match to TRBD1. V trimming: 7 bases; J trimming: 0 bases; junction bases outside the gene matches: 8. This CDR3 has 17 residues. From germline, CDR1 is SGHRS and CDR2 YFSETQ. Full variable domain (remainder filled in from reference TRBV5-1 and TRBJ2-6): KAGVTQTPRYLIKTRGQQVTLSCSPISGHRSVSWYQQTPGQGLQFLFEYFSETQRNKGNFPGRFSGRQFSNSRSEMNVSTLELGDSALYLCASQSGQGLSGANVLTFGAGSRLTVL.